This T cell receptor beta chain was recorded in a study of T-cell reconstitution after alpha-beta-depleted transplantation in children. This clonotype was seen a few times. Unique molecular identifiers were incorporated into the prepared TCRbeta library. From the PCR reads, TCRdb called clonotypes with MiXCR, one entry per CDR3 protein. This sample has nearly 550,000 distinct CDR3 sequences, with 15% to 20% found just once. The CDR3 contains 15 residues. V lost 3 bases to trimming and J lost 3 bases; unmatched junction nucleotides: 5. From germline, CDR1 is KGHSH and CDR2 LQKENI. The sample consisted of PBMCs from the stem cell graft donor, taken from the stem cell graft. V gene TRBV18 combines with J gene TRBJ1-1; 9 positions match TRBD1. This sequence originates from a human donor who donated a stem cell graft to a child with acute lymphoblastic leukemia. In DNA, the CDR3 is TGTGCCAGCTCACCCCTGGGACAGGGAGACACTGAAGCTTTCTTT. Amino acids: CASSPLGQGDTEAFF.